This T cell receptor beta chain was profiled in a study of T cells after yellow fever vaccination. Points on this clonotype: Antigen: not known.

TCR cDNA was made by 5'RACE template switching, adding a universal primer site and UMIs. TCRdb re-analysed the 5' RACE reads in MiXCR, keeping a single row per CDR3 protein. The table includes under 600,000 distinct CDR3 sequences, 21% detected once. Whole-study results and caveats: It was a weaker secondary response, yet one that peaked faster, at day 5 versus 15. Clonotypes appearing in both CD4 and CD8 compartments existed, and their share was small. The booster saw the reappearance of most primary-vaccination clones (roughly 96% CD4, about 90% CD8).

CDR3 length: 15 amino acids. V was pared by 0 bases and J by 4 bases, with 13 bases between. Looked up from germline, CDR1 is MGHRA and CDR2 is YSYEKL. The sample here was PBMCs, taken less than 25 days after the first yellow fever vaccination. This TCR derives from a man between 18 and 29 years old who received the YFV17D yellow fever vaccine. The chain links TRBV4-1 to TRBJ2-7, with D possibly matching TRBD2 (6 bases). The CDR3: CASSQDPSVGYEQYF. The CDR3 bases are TGCGCCAGCAGCCAAGATCCTAGCGTGGGGTACGAGCAGTACTTC.